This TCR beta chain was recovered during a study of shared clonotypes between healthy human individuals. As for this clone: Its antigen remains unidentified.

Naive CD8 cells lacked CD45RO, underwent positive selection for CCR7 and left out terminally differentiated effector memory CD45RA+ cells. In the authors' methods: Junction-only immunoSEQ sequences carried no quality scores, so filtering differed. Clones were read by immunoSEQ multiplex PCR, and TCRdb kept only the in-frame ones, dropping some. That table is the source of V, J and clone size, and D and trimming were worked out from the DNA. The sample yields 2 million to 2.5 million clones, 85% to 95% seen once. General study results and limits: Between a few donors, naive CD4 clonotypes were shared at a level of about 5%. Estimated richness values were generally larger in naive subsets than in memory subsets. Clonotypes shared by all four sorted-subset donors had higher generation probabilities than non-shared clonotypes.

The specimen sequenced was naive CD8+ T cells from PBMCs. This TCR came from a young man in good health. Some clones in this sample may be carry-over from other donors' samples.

The DNA for the CDR3 is TGTGCCAGCAGTTTATGGGGACAGGGGGCCTACAATGAGCAGTTCTTC. As protein: CASSLWGQGAYNEQFF. The V and J genes are TRBV28 and TRBJ2-1; 11 nucleotides agree with TRBD1. V trimming: 0 bases; J trimming: 2 bases; junction bases outside the gene matches: 0. The length of the CDR3 is 16 residues. Germline CDR1 is MDHEN and CDR2 is SYDVKM.